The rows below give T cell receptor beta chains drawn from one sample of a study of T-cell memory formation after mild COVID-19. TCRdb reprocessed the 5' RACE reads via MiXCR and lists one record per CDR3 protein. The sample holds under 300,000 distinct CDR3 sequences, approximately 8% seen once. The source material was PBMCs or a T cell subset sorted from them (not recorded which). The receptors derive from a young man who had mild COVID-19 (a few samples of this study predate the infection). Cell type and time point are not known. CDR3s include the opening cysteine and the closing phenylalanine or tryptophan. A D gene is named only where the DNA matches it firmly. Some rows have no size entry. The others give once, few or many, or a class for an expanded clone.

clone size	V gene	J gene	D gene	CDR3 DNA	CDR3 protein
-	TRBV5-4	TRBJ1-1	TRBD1	TGTGCCAGCAGCTTGCCGGACAGGGTCGGCACTGAAGCTTTCTTT	CASSLPDRVGTEAFF
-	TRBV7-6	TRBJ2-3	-	TGTGCCAGCAGCGCAACCCTAAGATACCCGCAGTATTTT	CASSATLRYPQYF
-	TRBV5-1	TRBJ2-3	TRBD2	TGCGCCAGCAGCCCCGGGAGGGGCGCACGCACAGATACGCAGTATTTT	CASSPGRGARTDTQYF
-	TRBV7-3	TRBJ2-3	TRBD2	TGTGCCAGCAGCTACGGACTAGCGGGGGTAGATACGCAGTATTTT	CASSYGLAGVDTQYF
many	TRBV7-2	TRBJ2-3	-	TGTGCCAGCTGGGGATTCCAGGGGCGGGATACGCAGTATTTT	CASWGFQGRDTQYF
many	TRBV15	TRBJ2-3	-	TGTGCCACCAGCAGAGATTTTGGAGATACGCAGTATTTT	CATSRDFGDTQYF
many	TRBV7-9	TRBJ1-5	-	TGTGCCAGCAGCCTGAATAGCAATCAGCCCCAGCATTTT	CASSLNSNQPQHF
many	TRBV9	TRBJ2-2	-	TGTGCCAGCAGCGTAGCCCGGAGCCCCGGGGAGCTGTTTTTT	CASSVARSPGELFF
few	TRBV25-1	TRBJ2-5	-	TGTGCCAGCAGTGCCCCGGGTCGGGATAGCAGATATCAAGAGACCCAGTACTTC	CASSAPGRDSRYQETQYF
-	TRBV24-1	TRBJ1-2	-	TGTGCCACCAGTGATTCCGAGGGTACCTATGGCTACACCTTC	CATSDSEGTYGYTF
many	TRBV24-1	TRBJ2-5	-	TGTGCCACCAGTGAACCCAGTCGGCGAGAGACCCAGTACTTC	CATSEPSRRETQYF
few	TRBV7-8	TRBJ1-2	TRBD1	TGTGCCAGCAGCTCCTCGCAGGGGGCGTTCGGCTACACCTTC	CASSSSQGAFGYTF
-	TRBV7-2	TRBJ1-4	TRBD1	TGTGCCAGCAGCCCGCAGGCAGGGGGCGGGAAACTGTTTTTT	CASSPQAGGGKLFF
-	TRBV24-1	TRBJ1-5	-	TGTGCCACCGGGGGATGGGGTATCAATCAGCCCCAGCATTTT	CATGGWGINQPQHF
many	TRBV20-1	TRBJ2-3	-	TGCAGTGCTTCCCCTTCAGAGTCAGATACGCAGTATTTT	CSASPSESDTQYF
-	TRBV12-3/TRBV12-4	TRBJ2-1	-	TGTGCCAGCAGTTTAAGGGGAGGCAGTGAGCAGTTCTTC	CASSLRGGSEQFF
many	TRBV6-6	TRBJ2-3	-	TGTGCCAGCAGTTACTGGGGCGAGCGGGATACGCAGTATTTT	CASSYWGERDTQYF
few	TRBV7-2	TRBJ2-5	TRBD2	TGTGCCAGCAGCTTAAGACTAGCGGGGGGCCCGTACCAAGAGACCCAGTACTTC	CASSLRLAGGPYQETQYF
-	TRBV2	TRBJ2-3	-	TGTGCCAGCAGTGAAAGAGGCAGTACACCGCATACGCAGTATTTT	CASSERGSTPHTQYF
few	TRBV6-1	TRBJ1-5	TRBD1	TGTGCCAGCAGTGATCCTTCGGGACAGGGCCTACAAAATCAGCCCCAGCATTTT	CASSDPSGQGLQNQPQHF
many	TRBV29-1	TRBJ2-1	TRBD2	TGCAGCGTTGAGGGAAGCGGGGGGTTTTCGGAGCAGTTCTTC	CSVEGSGGFSEQFF
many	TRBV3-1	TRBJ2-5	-	TGTGCCAGCAGCCCCGGGACTGACGGGAGGACCCAGTACTTC	CASSPGTDGRTQYF
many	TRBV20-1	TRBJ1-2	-	TGCAGTGCTAGAGATAGGGGGGGGACCGTTGGCTACACCTTC	CSARDRGGTVGYTF
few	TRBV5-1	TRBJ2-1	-	TGCGCCAGCAGTCGGCTAAACAATGAGCAGTTCTTC	CASSRLNNEQFF
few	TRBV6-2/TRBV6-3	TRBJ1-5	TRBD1	TGTGCCAGCAGTCACACCCTCGGACAGGGACAGGGTCAACCCCAGCATTTT	CASSHTLGQGQGQPQHF
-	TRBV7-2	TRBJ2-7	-	TGTGCCAGCAGCGCCCCCCCGAGTATCTCCTACGAGCAGTACTTC	CASSAPPSISYEQYF
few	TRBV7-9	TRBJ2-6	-	TGTGCCAGCAGCTTAGGGCGGTACTCTGGGGCCAACGTCCTGACTTTC	CASSLGRYSGANVLTF
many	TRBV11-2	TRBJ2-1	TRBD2	TGTGCCAGCAGCTTCGAAGCGGGGGAGGGCTATGAGCAGTTCTTC	CASSFEAGEGYEQFF
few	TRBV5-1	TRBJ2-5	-	TGCGCCAGCAGCCGCGGTGTAGGGTCGGGGGAGACCCAGTACTTC	CASSRGVGSGETQYF
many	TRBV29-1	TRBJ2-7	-	TGCAGCGTTGAAGATCAGACGGGATCCTCCTACGAGCAGTACTTC	CSVEDQTGSSYEQYF
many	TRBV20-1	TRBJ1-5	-	TGCAGTGCTCGGACAGCCGCCAGCAATCAGCCCCAGCATTTT	CSARTAASNQPQHF
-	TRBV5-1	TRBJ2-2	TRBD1	TGCGCCAGCAGCTTGGGAGGGGGCGGAAGAACCGGGGAGCTGTTTTTT	CASSLGGGGRTGELFF
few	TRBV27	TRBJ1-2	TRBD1	TGTGCCAGCAGTTTTGCACCGACAGGGTCTTATGGCTACACCTTC	CASSFAPTGSYGYTF
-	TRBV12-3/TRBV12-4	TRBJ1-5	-	TGTGCCAGCAGTTTCTCAAGGGTGAGCAATCAGCCCCAGCATTTT	CASSFSRVSNQPQHF
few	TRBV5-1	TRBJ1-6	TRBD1	TGCGCCAGCAGCGAGGGACAGGGGATGATCCCGATCCACTTT	CASSEGQGMIPIHF
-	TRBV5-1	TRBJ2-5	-	TGCGCCAGCAGCTTCCAACTGGGGGACCAAGAGACCCAGTACTTC	CASSFQLGDQETQYF
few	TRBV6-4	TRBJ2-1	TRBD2	TGTGCCAGCATACTTAGCGGGGGGTACAATGAGCAGTTCTTC	CASILSGGYNEQFF
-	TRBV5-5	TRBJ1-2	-	TGTGCCAGCAGCGCGGGATGGGGGCGCGACTATGGCTACACCTTC	CASSAGWGRDYGYTF
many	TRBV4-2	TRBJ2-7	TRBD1	TGTGCCAGCAGCCAAGATAGGGGGACAGGGGGCTACGAGCAGTACTTC	CASSQDRGTGGYEQYF
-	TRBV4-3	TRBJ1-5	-	TGCGCCAGCAGCCAAGATCCCCCGGGGACTTATAGCAATCAGCCCCAGCATTTT	CASSQDPPGTYSNQPQHF
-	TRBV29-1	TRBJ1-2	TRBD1	TGCAGCGCCACCTACAGGGGGAATGGCTACACCTTC	CSATYRGNGYTF
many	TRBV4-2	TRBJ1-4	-	TGTGCCAGCAGCCAAGCGGCCCTGGCGGAGAGTGAAAAACTGTTTTTT	CASSQAALAESEKLFF